This T cell receptor (beta chain) stems from a study of beta chain features in type 1 diabetes. Isolated RNA was reverse transcribed in full, so expressed TCRB transcripts were sequenced. An average of around 3.9 million reads was obtained for naive, central memory and regulatory T cell samples. Measured with immunoSEQ multiplex PCR; TCRdb has only the in-frame clones, and not every one. The profile shows about half a million clones, around 30% of them singletons. The sequencing input was naive CD4+ T cells from blood. The receptor's source is a young man in good health.

The CDR3 sequence is CARLAADTQYF. CDR3 nucleotide sequence: TGTGCCAGACTAGCTGCAGATACGCAGTATTTT. This rearrangement joins TRBV30 to TRBJ2-3, with 7 bases that match TRBD2. Looked up from germline, CDR1 is GTSNPN and CDR2 is SVGIG (reference sequence). With V trimmed by 8 bases and J by 4 bases, 3 bases remained unmatched. The CDR3 runs 11 residues.